This T cell receptor beta chain is from a study of cytomegalovirus exposure and HLA in healthy donors. About the research overall: A later analysis reported the 120 or so validation repertoires used the same platform as the 666 first-cohort repertoires. Whole-study findings and limits: The study listed roughly 160 cytomegalovirus-associated TCR beta chains. Cytomegalovirus status was reportedly diagnosed by the classifier with high sensitivity and specificity.

Notes on this clone: Antigen unknown.

Using immunoSEQ multiplex PCR, the repertoire was profiled, and TCRdb retains in-frame clones only, with some absent. Of tens of thousands of clones listed, 90% to 95% are singletons. With 4 bases clipped from V and 7 bases from J, the junction kept 6 bases outside the gene matches. Germline V CDR1 and CDR2: MGHRA, YSYEKL. The length of the CDR3 is 15 residues. The source is a woman aged 18 to 35 in good health and CMV-seropositive. The rearrangement links TRBV4-1 to TRBJ2-7; TRBD2 matches 14 bases. The source material was PBMCs. The CDR3 bases are TGCGCCAGCAGCCTAGGACTAGCGGGAGGTAGAGAGCAGTACTTC. Translated: CASSLGLAGGREQYF.